This section outlines one T cell receptor beta chain sequence together with its context. Its cognate antigen is unknown. Profiled with immunoSEQ multiplex PCR; TCRdb holds only in-frame clones, not every one. The sample holds about 92,000 clones, nearly 90% seen once. This sample was included in a study of T cell responses to AZD1222 COVID-19 vaccine. General observations from the study: Unmutated variant regions reportedly attract nearly half of all spike-specific TCRs. White British people made up most donors, females outnumbered males, and clonal diversity was possibly underestimated. Of the AZD1222 recipients, only five to seven were seropositive at baseline. Spike-specific TCR breadth and depth were elevated following two AZD1222 doses.

CDR3 size: 14 residues. Trimming removed 1 base at V and 5 bases at J, with 12 bases between. Germline V gene sequence: CDR1 LGHNA, CDR2 YSLEER. This chain connects TRBV4-3 to TRBJ2-7; D gene ambiguous. The source is an adult in good health. The material sequenced was peripheral blood, taken on day 0 of AZD1222 vaccination. This chain's CDR3 is CASSQAGQRDEQYF. The CDR3 nucleotides are TGCGCCAGCAGCCAAGCCGGGCAAAGGGACGAGCAGTACTTC.